Listed below are T cell receptor beta chains from one sample, sequenced in a study of cytomegalovirus exposure and HLA in healthy donors. Method: immunoSEQ multiplex PCR; TCRdb's copy keeps in-frame clones and lacks some. Of under 150,000 clones listed, around four fifths were seen once; the top ten hold approximately 1%. The sample comprised PBMCs. These receptors came from a boy aged 10-17 years in good health and CMV-seronegative. CDR3s include the opening cysteine and the closing phenylalanine or tryptophan. The order of the fields is V gene, J gene, D gene, CDR3 length, clone size, CDR3 DNA, CDR3 protein. The D gene is left open where the match is weak. The size entry is marked missing in some rows and otherwise reads once, few, many or a size class.

V gene: TRBV4-3; J gene: TRBJ2-3; D gene: TRBD2; CDR3 length: 16; clone size: few; CDR3 DNA: TGCGCCAGCAGCCCTGGACTAGCGGGGATCACAGATACGCAGTATTTT; CDR3 protein: CASSPGLAGITDTQYF
V gene: TRBV29-1; J gene: TRBJ2-7; D gene: TRBD2; CDR3 length: 16; clone size: NA; CDR3 DNA: TGCAGCGTTGAATCTTGGGTTGGGACTAGCTCCTACGAGCAGTACTTC; CDR3 protein: CSVESWVGTSSYEQYF
V gene: TRBV20-1; J gene: TRBJ1-2; D gene: NA; CDR3 length: 10; clone size: NA; CDR3 DNA: TGCAGTCCCCCAGGGCGGCCATACACCTTC; CDR3 protein: CSPPGRPYTF
V gene: TRBV6-5; J gene: TRBJ2-5; D gene: NA; CDR3 length: 14; clone size: NA; CDR3 DNA: TGTGCCAGCAGTTACTCGGGGGGAGGAGAGACCCAGTACTTC; CDR3 protein: CASSYSGGGETQYF
V gene: TRBV25-1; J gene: TRBJ1-5; D gene: NA; CDR3 length: 14; clone size: NA; CDR3 DNA: TGTGCCAGCAGTGGAGGGGGAAGCCATCAGCCCCAGCATTTT; CDR3 protein: CASSGGGSHQPQHF
V gene: TRBV5-1; J gene: TRBJ2-5; D gene: TRBD1; CDR3 length: 16; clone size: NA; CDR3 DNA: TGCGCCAGCAGCTTAGGACAGGCGACGTACCAAGAGACCCAGTACTTC; CDR3 protein: CASSLGQATYQETQYF
V gene: TRBV6-1; J gene: TRBJ1-1; D gene: TRBD1; CDR3 length: 14; clone size: NA; CDR3 DNA: TGTGCCAGCAGTGAAGCTGAGATGCAGGGGGAGGCTTTCTTT; CDR3 protein: CASSEAEMQGEAFF
V gene: TRBV7-8; J gene: TRBJ2-1; D gene: TRBD2; CDR3 length: 20; clone size: NA; CDR3 DNA: TGTGCCAGCAGCTTAGCTTTAGGGCTAGCGGGAGAAGTGATCTACAATGAGCAGTTCTTC; CDR3 protein: CASSLALGLAGEVIYNEQFF
V gene: TRBV30; J gene: TRBJ2-7; D gene: NA; CDR3 length: 12; clone size: NA; CDR3 DNA: TGTGCCTGGAGTGTACAGGACGACGAGCAGTACTTC; CDR3 protein: CAWSVQDDEQYF
V gene: TRBV7-2; J gene: TRBJ2-2; D gene: TRBD1; CDR3 length: 15; clone size: NA; CDR3 DNA: TGTGCCAGCAGCCGGACAGGGGGCCTCACCGGGGAGCTGTTTTTT; CDR3 protein: CASSRTGGLTGELFF
V gene: TRBV2; J gene: TRBJ1-1; D gene: NA; CDR3 length: 13; clone size: NA; CDR3 DNA: TGTGCCAGCAGTCTTTTTTGGAACACTGAAGCTTTCTTT; CDR3 protein: CASSLFWNTEAFF
V gene: TRBV6-6; J gene: TRBJ1-3; D gene: NA; CDR3 length: 16; clone size: NA; CDR3 DNA: TGTGCCAGCAGTCCCGGACAGCCAAACTCTGGAAACACCATATATTTT; CDR3 protein: CASSPGQPNSGNTIYF
V gene: TRBV7-9; J gene: TRBJ1-2; D gene: NA; CDR3 length: 15; clone size: NA; CDR3 DNA: TGTGCCAGCAGCTTAGGGGGGCAAGCTAACTATGGCTACACCTTC; CDR3 protein: CASSLGGQANYGYTF
V gene: TRBV6-1; J gene: TRBJ2-3; D gene: TRBD2; CDR3 length: 14; clone size: NA; CDR3 DNA: TGTGCCAGCAGTGCGCTCTCTAGCGGAGATACGCAGTATTTT; CDR3 protein: CASSALSSGDTQYF
V gene: TRBV30; J gene: TRBJ1-4; D gene: NA; CDR3 length: 14; clone size: NA; CDR3 DNA: TGTGCCTGGACCCCGACCCCGGGGTGGGAAAAACTGTTTTTT; CDR3 protein: CAWTPTPGWEKLFF
V gene: TRBV2; J gene: TRBJ2-1; D gene: TRBD2; CDR3 length: 16; clone size: NA; CDR3 DNA: TGTGCCAGCAGTGGAGGGGGACTAGCAGGGGGAGGTGAGCAGTTCTTC; CDR3 protein: CASSGGGLAGGGEQFF
V gene: TRBV11-2; J gene: TRBJ2-7; D gene: TRBD2; CDR3 length: 14; clone size: NA; CDR3 DNA: TGTGCCAGCAGCTTAAGGGAGGGCCAGTACGAGCAGTACTTC; CDR3 protein: CASSLREGQYEQYF
V gene: TRBV5-4; J gene: TRBJ2-7; D gene: NA; CDR3 length: 14; clone size: NA; CDR3 DNA: TGTGCCAGCAGCTCTAGCGCGGGTCCCCTGTGGCAGTACTTC; CDR3 protein: CASSSSAGPLWQYF
V gene: TRBV2; J gene: TRBJ1-1; D gene: TRBD1; CDR3 length: 14; clone size: NA; CDR3 DNA: TGTGCCAGCAGCAGGGACAGGGGGAACACTGAAGCTTTCTTT; CDR3 protein: CASSRDRGNTEAFF
V gene: TRBV6-5; J gene: TRBJ2-2; D gene: NA; CDR3 length: 13; clone size: NA; CDR3 DNA: TGTGCCAGCAGTGGGCCGAACACCGGGGAGCTGTTTTTT; CDR3 protein: CASSGPNTGELFF
V gene: TRBV4-3; J gene: TRBJ1-2; D gene: TRBD1; CDR3 length: 16; clone size: NA; CDR3 DNA: TGCGCCAGCAGCCAGGCCCGACAGGGGGGAAACTATGGCTACACCTTC; CDR3 protein: CASSQARQGGNYGYTF
V gene: TRBV19; J gene: TRBJ1-1; D gene: NA; CDR3 length: 13; clone size: NA; CDR3 DNA: TGTGCCAGTAGTATAGACAGGGGTGCTGAAGCTTTCTTT; CDR3 protein: CASSIDRGAEAFF
V gene: TRBV5-8; J gene: TRBJ2-2; D gene: NA; CDR3 length: 15; clone size: NA; CDR3 DNA: TGTGCCAGCAGCTACCGACAGGGAGGCACCGGGGAGCTGTTTTTT; CDR3 protein: CASSYRQGGTGELFF
V gene: TRBV5-4; J gene: TRBJ1-1; D gene: TRBD1; CDR3 length: 14; clone size: NA; CDR3 DNA: TGTGCCAGCAGCGCCGACAGGGCGAACACTGAAGCTTTCTTT; CDR3 protein: CASSADRANTEAFF
V gene: TRBV19; J gene: TRBJ1-1; D gene: TRBD1; CDR3 length: 15; clone size: NA; CDR3 DNA: TGTGCCAGTAGTTCCCCGGGACAGGCCCATCGTGAAGCTTTCTTT; CDR3 protein: CASSSPGQAHREAFF
V gene: TRBV30; J gene: TRBJ2-1; D gene: NA; CDR3 length: 13; clone size: NA; CDR3 DNA: TGTGCCTGGAGTGTAGAAGGGGCGAGTGAGCAGTTCTTC; CDR3 protein: CAWSVEGASEQFF
V gene: TRBV4-3; J gene: TRBJ1-2; D gene: TRBD1; CDR3 length: 14; clone size: NA; CDR3 DNA: TGCGCCAGCAGCCAAGATCAGGGGGGCTATGGCTACACCTTC; CDR3 protein: CASSQDQGGYGYTF
V gene: TRBV27; J gene: TRBJ2-3; D gene: TRBD2; CDR3 length: 14; clone size: NA; CDR3 DNA: TGTGCCAGCAGTACCAGGGAGGGGACAGATACGCAGTATTTT; CDR3 protein: CASSTREGTDTQYF
V gene: TRBV7-7; J gene: TRBJ2-1; D gene: TRBD2; CDR3 length: 17; clone size: NA; CDR3 DNA: TGTGCCAGCAGCATTACGGAACCTAGCGGGACAAACAATGAGCAGTTCTTC; CDR3 protein: CASSITEPSGTNNEQFF
V gene: TRBV7-2; J gene: TRBJ1-2; D gene: NA; CDR3 length: 13; clone size: few; CDR3 DNA: TGTGCCAGCAGCTTAGGAACGTGGCATGGCTACACCTTC; CDR3 protein: CASSLGTWHGYTF
V gene: TRBV6-1; J gene: TRBJ2-7; D gene: TRBD1; CDR3 length: 14; clone size: NA; CDR3 DNA: TGTGCCAGCAGTGACCCGGGACAGGATTACGAGCAGTACTTC; CDR3 protein: CASSDPGQDYEQYF
V gene: TRBV5-4; J gene: TRBJ2-4; D gene: TRBD2; CDR3 length: 19; clone size: few; CDR3 DNA: TGTGCCAGCAGCCTTCTTGGACTAGCCTCTGATTTGGCCAAAAACATTCAGTACTTC; CDR3 protein: CASSLLGLASDLAKNIQYF
V gene: TRBV27; J gene: TRBJ2-7; D gene: NA; CDR3 length: 14; clone size: NA; CDR3 DNA: TGTGCCAGCAGTCTGTCAGGGCCTTCCTACGAGCAGTACTTC; CDR3 protein: CASSLSGPSYEQYF
V gene: TRBV5-4; J gene: TRBJ1-2; D gene: NA; CDR3 length: 17; clone size: NA; CDR3 DNA: TGTGCCAGCAGCTTCTCGGGGGTCCCCAAGTTGAATTATGGCTACACCTTC; CDR3 protein: CASSFSGVPKLNYGYTF
V gene: TRBV27; J gene: TRBJ2-1; D gene: NA; CDR3 length: 16; clone size: NA; CDR3 DNA: TGTGCCAGCAGTTTCTCCTCCGGCGGGTCTTACAATGAGCAGTTCTTC; CDR3 protein: CASSFSSGGSYNEQFF
V gene: TRBV7-3; J gene: TRBJ2-2; D gene: NA; CDR3 length: 14; clone size: NA; CDR3 DNA: TGTGCCAGCGGGCTTGCCTCTGCGACCGGGGAGCTGTTTTTT; CDR3 protein: CASGLASATGELFF
V gene: TRBV5-1; J gene: TRBJ2-5; D gene: TRBD2; CDR3 length: 15; clone size: NA; CDR3 DNA: TGCGCCAGCAGCTTGAGGCTAGCGGGAGGGGAGACCCAGTACTTC; CDR3 protein: CASSLRLAGGETQYF
V gene: TRBV5-1; J gene: TRBJ1-3; D gene: NA; CDR3 length: 15; clone size: NA; CDR3 DNA: TGCGCCAGCAGCTCCGGGCAGGGCTCTGGAAACACCATATATTTT; CDR3 protein: CASSSGQGSGNTIYF
V gene: TRBV4-3; J gene: TRBJ2-7; D gene: NA; CDR3 length: 16; clone size: NA; CDR3 DNA: TGCGCCAGCAGCCAAGAAGGCCCGACGCGGTACGGGGGTCGGTACTTC; CDR3 protein: CASSQEGPTRYGGRYF
V gene: TRBV7-3; J gene: TRBJ2-3; D gene: TRBD2; CDR3 length: 15; clone size: few; CDR3 DNA: TGTGCCAGCAGCCCTAGCGGGGCTAGCACAGATACGCAGTATTTT; CDR3 protein: CASSPSGASTDTQYF
V gene: TRBV9; J gene: TRBJ1-1; D gene: TRBD1; CDR3 length: 15; clone size: NA; CDR3 DNA: TGTGCCAGCAGCGTCGGTGGGACAGGGAGAACTGAAGCTTTCTTT; CDR3 protein: CASSVGGTGRTEAFF
V gene: TRBV19; J gene: TRBJ1-4; D gene: TRBD1; CDR3 length: 13; clone size: NA; CDR3 DNA: TGTGCCAGTAGTTCGACAGGGGCATTTAAACTGTTTTTT; CDR3 protein: CASSSTGAFKLFF
V gene: TRBV2; J gene: TRBJ1-4; D gene: NA; CDR3 length: 12; clone size: NA; CDR3 DNA: TGTGCCATCCGTGCAACTAATGAAAAACTGTTTTTT; CDR3 protein: CAIRATNEKLFF
V gene: TRBV19; J gene: TRBJ2-7; D gene: NA; CDR3 length: 16; clone size: NA; CDR3 DNA: TGTGCCAGTAGTATAGGGACGGGAGCTTTCTCCTACGAGCAGTACTTC; CDR3 protein: CASSIGTGAFSYEQYF
V gene: TRBV4-2; J gene: TRBJ2-5; D gene: TRBD2; CDR3 length: 16; clone size: NA; CDR3 DNA: TGTGCCAGCAGCCAAGGGACTAGCGGGCACCAAGAGACCCAGTACTTC; CDR3 protein: CASSQGTSGHQETQYF
V gene: TRBV2; J gene: TRBJ2-1; D gene: NA; CDR3 length: 18; clone size: NA; CDR3 DNA: TGTGCCAGCAATAGGGACCCCCTAGCGCTGAGCTCCTACAATGAGCAGTTCTTC; CDR3 protein: CASNRDPLALSSYNEQFF
V gene: TRBV30; J gene: TRBJ2-1; D gene: NA; CDR3 length: 12; clone size: NA; CDR3 DNA: TGTGCCTACAGGCAGGGCTGGCATGAGCAGTTCTTC; CDR3 protein: CAYRQGWHEQFF
V gene: TRBV30; J gene: TRBJ2-5; D gene: TRBD2; CDR3 length: 12; clone size: NA; CDR3 DNA: TGTGCCTGGAGTCCCGGGGGGGAGACCCAGTACTTC; CDR3 protein: CAWSPGGETQYF
V gene: TRBV25-1; J gene: TRBJ1-3; D gene: NA; CDR3 length: 15; clone size: NA; CDR3 DNA: TGTGCCAGCAGTGAGCCCGGGGAGGCAGGAAACACCATATATTTT; CDR3 protein: CASSEPGEAGNTIYF
V gene: TRBV11-2; J gene: TRBJ2-5; D gene: TRBD1; CDR3 length: 15; clone size: NA; CDR3 DNA: TGTGCCAGCAGCTTGGGGGACAGGGACCAAGAGACCCAGTACTTC; CDR3 protein: CASSLGDRDQETQYF
V gene: TRBV7-2; J gene: TRBJ2-7; D gene: NA; CDR3 length: 14; clone size: NA; CDR3 DNA: TGTGCCAGCCAGCGGGCTCGACTGAGCCACGAGCAGTACTTC; CDR3 protein: CASQRARLSHEQYF
V gene: TRBV29-1; J gene: TRBJ2-7; D gene: NA; CDR3 length: 12; clone size: NA; CDR3 DNA: TGCAGCGTTGAAGAGGGGAGAAACGAGCAGTACTTC; CDR3 protein: CSVEEGRNEQYF
V gene: TRBV30; J gene: TRBJ1-2; D gene: TRBD1; CDR3 length: 13; clone size: NA; CDR3 DNA: TGTGCCTGGGGTTCAACAGGGGGAGATGGCTACACCTTC; CDR3 protein: CAWGSTGGDGYTF